Each of the 28 T cell receptor beta chains below was sequenced from the same sample in a study of cytomegalovirus exposure and HLA in healthy donors. The primer mix had 60 Vbeta and 13 Jbeta primers. The protocol was immunoSEQ multiplex PCR, while the TCRdb copy is restricted to in-frame clones and leaves out a portion. This sample has 95,000 or so clones; 70% occur once, and the top ten carry less than 15%. Sequences were obtained from PBMCs. The receptors originated from a woman in her forties or fifties in good health and CMV-seropositive.

The chain combines TRBV19 with TRBJ2-5; TRBD1 matches 11 bases. This CDR3 comprises 14 residues. Trimming at V came to 3 bases and at J to 5 bases, leaving 2 bases not matched to a gene. Germline V gene data show CDR1 as LNHDA and CDR2 as SQIVND (reference sequence). In DNA, the CDR3 is TGTGCCAGTAGTATGGGGACAGGGGGGGAGACCCAGTACTTC. Encoded protein: CASSMGTGGETQYF.

This clone was recorded a few times. The chain uses TRBV4-3 and TRBJ2-3, with a possible D match to TRBD2 (6 bases). Trimming removed 1 base from V and 4 bases from J, with 30 bases in between. Germline V gene lookup returns CDR1 LGHNA and CDR2 YSLEER. The CDR3 contains 21 residues. CDR3 DNA sequence: TGCGCCAGCAGCCAAGGGTTCCGCCCGGGGGACTCAGCCCAGCCCGCAGATACGCAGTATTTT. Translated, it gives CASSQGFRPGDSAQPADTQYF.

The chain couples TRBV10-3 to TRBJ2-3, with 16 positions matching TRBD2. The CDR3 spans 20 residues. Germline V gene sequence: CDR1 ENHRY, CDR2 SYGVKD. The V and J ends lost 6 bases and 1 base, in that order; junction bases with no gene match: 13. The CDR3 here is CAISTPGTSGRGDRTDTQYF. The DNA of the CDR3 is TGTGCCATCAGCACGCCCGGGACTAGCGGGAGGGGGGATCGCACAGATACGCAGTATTTT.

The CDR3 bases are TGTGCCAGCAGCGTAACTAGCGGGAGGCAGAATGAGCAGTTCTTC. As protein: CASSVTSGRQNEQFF. V usage is TRBV9 and J usage is TRBJ2-1, with 12 bases fitting TRBD2. V lost 1 base, J lost 7 bases, and 3 bases stayed unmatched. Germline lookup yields CDR1 SGDLS and CDR2 YYNGEE. The CDR3 totals 15 residues. The whole variable domain, remainder taken from reference TRBV9 and TRBJ2-1, is DSGVTQTPKHLITATGQRVTLRCSPRSGDLSVYWYQQSLDQGLQFLIQYYNGEERAKGNILERFSAQQFPDLHSELNLSSLELGDSALYFCASSVTSGRQNEQFFGPGTRLTVL.

The chain couples TRBV5-6 to TRBJ1-2; a possible D gene is TRBD1 (5 bases). CDR3 length: 16 residues. From germline, CDR1 is SGHDT and CDR2 YYEEEE. V lost 3 bases, J lost 1 base, and 16 bases lay in between. The CDR3 is CASSSMVGAFNYGYTF. In DNA, the CDR3 is TGTGCCAGCAGCTCGATGGTAGGGGCCTTTAACTATGGCTACACCTTC.

The chain joins TRBV25-1 to TRBJ2-3; 7 bases are a match to TRBD1. The CDR3 has 15 amino acids. Germline V gene sequence: CDR1 MGHDK, CDR2 SYGVNS. J lost 0 bases, V lost 3 bases, and 3 bases had no gene match. The DNA for the CDR3 is TGTGCCAGCAGTGACGGGACAGTTAGCACAGATACGCAGTATTTT. Residues: CASSDGTVSTDTQYF.

In the case of this clone: Distinct nucleotide sequences in the sample also encode this CDR3. V is TRBV28 and J is TRBJ1-1; 7 positions agree with TRBD1. The CDR3 contains 16 residues. The germline gives CDR1 MDHEN, CDR2 SYDVKM. V was clipped by 6 bases and J by 10 bases; unmatched bases: 20. CDR3 loop: CASRTTGERAGVSAFF. The CDR3 region has the DNA TGTGCCAGCAGGACTACAGGGGAGAGGGCGGGCGTATCAGCTTTCTTT.

V and J are TRBV14 and TRBJ1-1, with D possibly TRBD1 on 5 matching bases. The length of the CDR3 is 18 residues. CDR1 SGHDN and CDR2 FVKESK come from the germline V gene. Trimming cost V 4 bases and J 5 bases, with 26 bases left between them. In DNA, the CDR3 is TGTGCCAGCAGCCCACTTTTTCAGGGCGGCGGGAGCGAAACTGAAGCTTTCTTT. Translation: CASSPLFQGGGSETEAFF.

This chain uses TRBV4-1 with TRBJ2-7; a weak D match, TRBD2 (5 bases). This CDR3 comprises 14 residues. Trimming took off 8 bases at V and 2 bases at J, with 16 bases between the two ends. CDR1 and CDR2 (germline): MGHRA, YSYEKL. CDR3 amino acids: CASSLPGKTYEQYF. The DNA of the CDR3 is TGCGCCAGCTCCCTCCCCGGGAAAACCTACGAGCAGTACTTC.

The chain carries TRBV11-2 and TRBJ2-1; possible D gene TRBD1, 6 bases. With 7 bases removed from V and 7 bases from J, the gap between germline ends came to 17 bases. The germline CDR1 and CDR2 sequences are SGHAT and FQNNGV. The CDR3 has 14 amino acids. The CDR3 sequence is CASNTGITVNEQFF. In DNA, the CDR3 is TGTGCCAGCAACACAGGGATTACAGTGAATGAGCAGTTCTTC.

There are a few counts of this clone. The chain employs TRBV28 and TRBJ1-5, with D maybe TRBD1 (5 bases). Germline assignment: CDR1 MDHEN and CDR2 SYDVKM. Trimming pared 5 bases from V and 6 bases from J, leaving 14 bases between. The CDR3 runs 14 residues. The CDR3 nucleotides are TGTGCCAGCAGTCTTACCAGGGCCAGTCAGCCCCAGCATTTT. Protein sequence: CASSLTRASQPQHF.

This chain links TRBV4-2 with TRBJ2-2; TRBD1 might be the D (5 bases). The V end was cut by 3 bases, the J end by 6 bases, with 8 bases between. CDR1 is LGHNA and CDR2 is YNFKEQ in the germline V gene. The CDR3 runs 13 residues. CDR3 sequence (DNA): TGTGCCAGCAGCCAGGGGCTAGCCGGGGAGCTGTTTTTT. Translation gives CASSQGLAGELFF.

This clone turned up a few times. The chain links TRBV18 to TRBJ2-7; TRBD2 matches at 12 bases. Germline CDR1 and CDR2: KGHSH and LQKENI. With V trimmed by 3 bases and J by 3 bases, 0 bases remained unmatched. There are 14 residues in the CDR3. CDR3 sequence (DNA): TGTGCCAGCTCACCGGGACTAGCGGGCTACGAGCAGTACTTC. Translated, it gives CASSPGLAGYEQYF.

The chain is built from TRBV28 and TRBJ2-3, with 9 bases fitting TRBD2. V shed 5 bases and J 4 bases; nucleotides not matched to a gene: 10. From germline, CDR1 is MDHEN and CDR2 SYDVKM. The CDR3 has 16 amino acids. This CDR3 is CASSPGLAGLSDTQYF. The CDR3 DNA reads TGTGCCAGCAGTCCCGGGCTAGCGGGATTGTCAGATACGCAGTATTTT.

DNA for the CDR3: TGTGCCAGCAGCTTACTTGGGGGCGAGAACACTGAAGCTTTCTTT. This sequence encodes CASSLLGGENTEAFF. The V call is TRBV7-8, the J call TRBJ1-1; perhaps TRBD1 as D (6 bases). CDR3 length equals 15 residues. Trimming stripped 2 bases from V and 1 base from J, with 11 bases between. The germline gives CDR1 SGHVS, CDR2 FQNEAQ.

The chain links TRBV4-2 to TRBJ1-3, with D possibly being TRBD1 (5 bases). This CDR3 has 18 amino acids. Germline CDR1 and CDR2: LGHNA and YNFKEQ. Trimming left V 1 base short and J 0 bases short, with 16 bases between. CDR3: CASSQVSSQGGSGNTIYF. As DNA, the CDR3 is TGTGCCAGCAGCCAAGTTAGTAGTCAGGGAGGCTCTGGAAACACCATATATTTT.

The rearrangement uses TRBV5-1 and TRBJ1-2, with D perhaps matching TRBD1 (6 bases). Germline-derived CDR1 and CDR2 are SGHRS and YFSETQ. V was clipped by 4 bases and J by 8 bases, with 24 bases between them. The CDR3 runs 16 residues. The CDR3: CASSPGGYRAASGYTF. The CDR3, as DNA: TGCGCCAGCAGCCCGGGAGGGTACAGGGCGGCAAGCGGCTACACCTTC.

The chain employs TRBV18 and TRBJ2-5, with 7 bases that match TRBD1. This CDR3 is built from 15 residues. V was pared by 3 bases and J by 8 bases, with 12 bases of the junction left unmatched. CDR1 is KGHSH and CDR2 is LQKENI in the germline V gene. The chain's CDR3 is CASSPSVDRVGTQYF. The CDR3 nucleotides are TGTGCCAGCTCACCCTCGGTCGACAGGGTCGGTACCCAGTACTTC.

The chain is built from TRBV4-1 and TRBJ2-7, with TRBD2 as a possible D gene (5 bases). The CDR3 length is 15 residues. Trimming removed 0 bases at V and 0 bases at J, with 9 bases between. Per germline, CDR1 MGHRA and CDR2 YSYEKL. CDR3 residues: CASSQDRGSSYEQYF. DNA of the CDR3: TGCGCCAGCAGCCAAGATCGAGGGAGCTCCTACGAGCAGTACTTC.

The V call is TRBV14, the J call TRBJ2-3, with TRBD1 matching over 8 bases. The length of the CDR3 is 15 residues. The V segment lost 5 bases and the J segment 3 bases; nucleotides outside the gene matches: 7. Germline-derived CDR1 and CDR2 are SGHDN and FVKESK. The CDR3 is CASSTTGVDTDTQYF. The CDR3 DNA follows: TGTGCCAGCAGCACGACAGGGGTTGATACAGATACGCAGTATTTT.

This clone has only a few counts. The chain combines TRBV6-5 with TRBJ2-7, with 11 positions matching TRBD1. With V trimmed by 2 bases and J by 5 bases, 5 bases remained unmatched. Germline values: CDR1 MNHEY, CDR2 SVGAGI. The CDR3 runs to 15 residues. CDR3 sequence reads: CASSYRDRGYDEQYF. CDR3 coding DNA: TGTGCCAGCAGTTACCGGGACAGGGGGTACGACGAGCAGTACTTC.

V gene TRBV7-9 combines with J gene TRBJ1-5; D unresolved. CDR1 is SEHNR and CDR2 is FQNEAQ in the germline V gene (reference sequence). The CDR3 consists of 16 residues. V was shortened by 0 bases and J by 1 base, with 10 bases between the two germline ends. CDR3 bases: TGTGCCAGCAGCTTAGCTCATGGACTCAGCAATCAGCCCCAGCATTTT. Translating it yields CASSLAHGLSNQPQHF.

The rearrangement links TRBV6-5 to TRBJ2-7, with D possibly TRBD2 on 5 matching bases. Germline assignment: CDR1 MNHEY and CDR2 SVGAGI. Trimming stripped 0 bases from V and 3 bases from J, with 9 bases between. The CDR3 extends over 14 amino acids. The CDR3 region is CASSYSKEGYEQYF. For the CDR3, the DNA is TGTGCCAGCAGTTACTCGAAAGAGGGCTACGAGCAGTACTTC.

The chain joins TRBV5-1 to TRBJ2-7; TRBD1 agrees at 7 bases. This CDR3 spans 14 amino acids. Trimming took 0 bases from V and 3 from J; bases not matched to a gene: 3. Per germline, CDR1 SGHRS and CDR2 YFSETQ. The CDR3 loop is CASSLGTGGYEQYF. DNA of the CDR3: TGCGCCAGCAGCTTGGGGACAGGCGGCTACGAGCAGTACTTC.

This rearrangement joins TRBV11-2 to TRBJ2-2; D remains unclear. The CDR3 is 16 residues long. Germline V lookup: CDR1 SGHAT, CDR2 FQNNGV. The ends were cut back, 3 bases at V and 0 bases at J, with 11 bases in the middle. This chain's CDR3 is CASSFVHSPNTGELFF. In nucleotides, the CDR3 is TGTGCCAGCAGCTTCGTTCACAGCCCGAACACCGGGGAGCTGTTTTTT.

The CDR3 DNA reads as TGTGCCAGTAGTGTTACAGGGGCGTACGAGCAGTACTTC. It codes for CASSVTGAYEQYF. The chain links TRBV19 to TRBJ2-7; 7 bases map to TRBD1. Germline V gene lookup returns CDR1 LNHDA and CDR2 SQIVND (reference sequence). J lost 4 bases, V lost 5 bases, and 5 bases had no gene match. The CDR3 extends over 13 amino acids. Based on the CDR3 plus reference TRBV19 and TRBJ2-7, the full variable domain is DGGITQSPKYLFRKEGQNVTLSCEQNLNHDAMYWYRQDPGQGLRLIYYSQIVNDFQKGDIAEGYSVSREKKESFPLTVTSAQKNPTAFYLCASSVTGAYEQYFGPGTRLTVT.

The chain employs TRBV6-1 and TRBJ1-5; no firm D call. This CDR3 region has 11 residues. The V and J ends lost 4 bases and 6 bases respectively, with 4 bases between them. From germline, CDR1 is MNHNS and CDR2 SASEGT. The DNA for the CDR3 is TGTGCCAGCAGTGCAGGTCAGCCCCAGCATTTT. It codes for CASSAGQPQHF.

The chain uses TRBV21-1 and TRBJ1-1; no check of the table's D call, TRBD1, against the DNA was made. TRBV21-1 is recorded as a pseudogene. The CDR3 length is 19 residues. The DNA for the CDR3 is TGTGCCAGCAGCAACCCGGACCGGACAGGGATGAGAGCGGGCACTGAAGCTTTCTTT. Protein product: CASSNPDRTGMRAGTEAFF.